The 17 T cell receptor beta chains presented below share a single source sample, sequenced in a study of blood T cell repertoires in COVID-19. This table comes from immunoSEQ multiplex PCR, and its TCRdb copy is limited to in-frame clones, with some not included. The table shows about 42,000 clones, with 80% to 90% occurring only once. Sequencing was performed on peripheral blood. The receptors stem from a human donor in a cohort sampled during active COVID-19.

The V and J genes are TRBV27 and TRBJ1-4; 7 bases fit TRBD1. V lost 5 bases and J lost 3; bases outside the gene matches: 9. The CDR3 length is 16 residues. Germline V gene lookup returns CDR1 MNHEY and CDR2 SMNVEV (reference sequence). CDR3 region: CASSPRRGRANEKLFF. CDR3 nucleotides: TGTGCCAGCAGTCCCCGGAGGGGGCGAGCTAATGAAAAACTGTTTTTT.

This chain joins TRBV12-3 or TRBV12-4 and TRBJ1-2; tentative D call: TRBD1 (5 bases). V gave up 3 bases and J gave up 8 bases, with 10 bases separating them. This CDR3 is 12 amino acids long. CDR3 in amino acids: CASSFAGKGYTF. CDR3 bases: TGTGCCAGCAGTTTTGCAGGGAAAGGCTACACCTTC.

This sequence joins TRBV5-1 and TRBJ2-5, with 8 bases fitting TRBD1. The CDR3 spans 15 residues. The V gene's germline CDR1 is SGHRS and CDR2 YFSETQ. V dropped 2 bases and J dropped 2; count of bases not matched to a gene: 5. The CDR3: CASSLIGQGQETQYF. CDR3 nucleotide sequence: TGCGCCAGCAGCTTAATTGGACAGGGACAAGAGACCCAGTACTTC.

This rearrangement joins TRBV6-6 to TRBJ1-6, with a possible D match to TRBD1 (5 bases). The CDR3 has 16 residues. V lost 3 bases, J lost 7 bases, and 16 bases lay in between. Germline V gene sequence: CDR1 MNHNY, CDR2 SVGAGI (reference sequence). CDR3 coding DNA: TGTGCCAGCAGTTATGACTATCAGGAGGGGAATTCACCCCTCCACTTT. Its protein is CASSYDYQEGNSPLHF.

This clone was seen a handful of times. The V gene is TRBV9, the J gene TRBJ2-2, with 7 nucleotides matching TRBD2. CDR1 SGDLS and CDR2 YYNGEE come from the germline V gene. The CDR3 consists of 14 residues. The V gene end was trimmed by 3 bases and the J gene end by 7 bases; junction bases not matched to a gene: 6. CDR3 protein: CASSELTSHGELFF. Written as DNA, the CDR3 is TGTGCCAGCAGCGAACTGACTAGCCACGGGGAGCTGTTTTTT.

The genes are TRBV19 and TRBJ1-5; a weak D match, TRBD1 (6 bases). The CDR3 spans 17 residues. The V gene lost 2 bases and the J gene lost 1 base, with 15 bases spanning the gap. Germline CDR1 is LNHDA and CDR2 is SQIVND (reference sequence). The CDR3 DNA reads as TGTGCCAGTAGTATACCTGGGGGCCGAGGGAGCAATCAGCCCCAGCATTTT. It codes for CASSIPGGRGSNQPQHF.

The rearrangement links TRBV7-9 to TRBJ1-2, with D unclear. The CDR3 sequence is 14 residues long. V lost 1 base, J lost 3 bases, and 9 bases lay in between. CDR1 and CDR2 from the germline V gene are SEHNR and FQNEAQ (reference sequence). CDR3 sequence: CASSLGAIDYGYTF. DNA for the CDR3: TGTGCCAGCAGCTTAGGGGCTATCGACTATGGCTACACCTTC.

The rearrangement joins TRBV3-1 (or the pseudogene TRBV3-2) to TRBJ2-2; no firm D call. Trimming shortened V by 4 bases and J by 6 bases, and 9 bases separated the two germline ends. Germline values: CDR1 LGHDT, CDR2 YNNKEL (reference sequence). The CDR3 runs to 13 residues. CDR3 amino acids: CASSLLPAGELFF. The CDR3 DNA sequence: TGTGCCAGCAGCCTTCTGCCAGCCGGGGAGCTGTTTTTT.

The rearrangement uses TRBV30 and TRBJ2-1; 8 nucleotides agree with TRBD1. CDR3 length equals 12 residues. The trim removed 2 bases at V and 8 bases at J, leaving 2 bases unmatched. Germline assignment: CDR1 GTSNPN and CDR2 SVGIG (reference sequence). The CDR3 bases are TGTGCCTGGAGTCCAGGGGGCGATGAGCAGTTCTTC. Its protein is CAWSPGGDEQFF.

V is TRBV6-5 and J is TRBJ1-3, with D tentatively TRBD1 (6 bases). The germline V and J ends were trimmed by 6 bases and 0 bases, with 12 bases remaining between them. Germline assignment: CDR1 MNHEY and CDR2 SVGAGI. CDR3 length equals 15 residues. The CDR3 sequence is CASRLGQFSGNTIYF. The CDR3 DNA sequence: TGTGCCAGCAGATTAGGACAGTTCTCTGGAAACACCATATATTTT.

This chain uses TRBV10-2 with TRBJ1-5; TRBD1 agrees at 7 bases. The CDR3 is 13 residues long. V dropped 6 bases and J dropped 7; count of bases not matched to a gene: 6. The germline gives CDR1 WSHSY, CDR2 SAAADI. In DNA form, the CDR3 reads TGCGCCAGCAGCGGGGCAGGGGGACAGCCCCAGCATTTT. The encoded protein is CASSGAGGQPQHF.

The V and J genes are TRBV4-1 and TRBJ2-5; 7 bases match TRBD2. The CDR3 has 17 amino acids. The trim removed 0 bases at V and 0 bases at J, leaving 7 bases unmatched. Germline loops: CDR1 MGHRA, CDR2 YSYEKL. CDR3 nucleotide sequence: TGCGCCAGCAGCCAAGATTGGCTAGCGGCCTACCAAGAGACCCAGTACTTC. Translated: CASSQDWLAAYQETQYF.

CDR3 region: CASSRQGEGSEKLFF. For the CDR3, the DNA is TGTGCCAGCAGCAGACAGGGGGAAGGTAGTGAAAAACTGTTTTTT. V is TRBV2 and J is TRBJ1-4; 9 bases agree with TRBD1. The CDR3 length is 15 residues. Unmatched junction bases numbered 9, after V lost 6 bases and J lost 7 bases. Germline CDR1 SNHLY, CDR2 FYNNEI.

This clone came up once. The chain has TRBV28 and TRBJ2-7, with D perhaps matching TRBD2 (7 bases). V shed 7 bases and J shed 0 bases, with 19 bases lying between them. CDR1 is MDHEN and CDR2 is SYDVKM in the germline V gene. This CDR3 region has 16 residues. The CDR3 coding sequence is TGTGCCAGCACCGTGGGGGGGGGCCCGCTCTCCTACGAGCAGTACGTC. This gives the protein CASTVGGGPLSYEQYV.

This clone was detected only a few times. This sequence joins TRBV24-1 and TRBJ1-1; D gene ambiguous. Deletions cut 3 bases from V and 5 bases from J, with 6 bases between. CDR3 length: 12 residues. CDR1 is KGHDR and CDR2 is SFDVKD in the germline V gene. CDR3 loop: CATSDAGTEAFF. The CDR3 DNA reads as TGTGCCACCAGTGATGCGGGGACTGAAGCTTTCTTT.

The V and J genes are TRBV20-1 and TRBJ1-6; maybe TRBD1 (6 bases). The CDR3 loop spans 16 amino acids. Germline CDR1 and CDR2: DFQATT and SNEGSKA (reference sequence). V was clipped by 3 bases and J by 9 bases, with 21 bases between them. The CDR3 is CSASGGLQGRGSPLHF. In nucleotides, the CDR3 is TGCAGTGCTAGTGGGGGATTACAGGGCCGGGGTTCACCCCTCCACTTT.

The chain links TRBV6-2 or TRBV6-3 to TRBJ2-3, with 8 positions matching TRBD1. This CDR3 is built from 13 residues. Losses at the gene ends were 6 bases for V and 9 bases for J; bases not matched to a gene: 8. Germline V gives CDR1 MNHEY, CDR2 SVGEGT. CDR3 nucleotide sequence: TGTGCCAGCAGCGACCCTCGGACAGGGACGCAGTATTTT. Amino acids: CASSDPRTGTQYF.